This T cell receptor beta chain was captured by sequencing in a study of PD-L1 blockade in urothelial cancer. Time point given: pretreatment peripheral blood. CDR3 length: 17 amino acids. V lost 0 bases and J 1 base, leaving 16 bases between the germline ends. Germline lookup yields CDR1 SGHRS and CDR2 YFSETQ. Repertoires were generated with immunoSEQ multiplex PCR, while TCRdb's copy carries only in-frame clones and drops some. Among 85,000 to 100,000 clones listed, more than 75% were seen once. This sequence originates from a man between 60 and 75 years old with urothelial cancer. The source was PBMCs, collected around atezolizumab (anti-PD-L1) treatment. The V gene is TRBV5-1, the J gene TRBJ1-1, with no clear D. In DNA, the CDR3 is TGCGCCAGCAGCTTGGGAGGAGCGGGTGGTACGAACACTGAAGCTTTCTTT. This encodes CASSLGGAGGTNTEAFF.